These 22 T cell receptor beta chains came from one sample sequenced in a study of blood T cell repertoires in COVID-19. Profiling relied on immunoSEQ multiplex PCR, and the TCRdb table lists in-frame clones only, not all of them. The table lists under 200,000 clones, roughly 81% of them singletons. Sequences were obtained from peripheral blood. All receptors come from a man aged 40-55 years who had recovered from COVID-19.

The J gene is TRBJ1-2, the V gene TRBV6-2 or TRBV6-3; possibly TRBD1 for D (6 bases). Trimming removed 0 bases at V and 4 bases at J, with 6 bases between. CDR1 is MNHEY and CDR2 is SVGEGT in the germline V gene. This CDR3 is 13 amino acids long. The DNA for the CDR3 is TGTGCCAGCAGTTACTCGGACAGCTATGGCTACACCTTC. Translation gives CASSYSDSYGYTF.

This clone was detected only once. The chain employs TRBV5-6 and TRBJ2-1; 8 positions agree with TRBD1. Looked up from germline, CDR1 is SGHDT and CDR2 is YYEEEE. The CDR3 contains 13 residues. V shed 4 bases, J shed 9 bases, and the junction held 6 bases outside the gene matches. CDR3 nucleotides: TGTGCCAGCAGCCCGGACAGGGTAACTGAGCAGTTCTTC. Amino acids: CASSPDRVTEQFF.

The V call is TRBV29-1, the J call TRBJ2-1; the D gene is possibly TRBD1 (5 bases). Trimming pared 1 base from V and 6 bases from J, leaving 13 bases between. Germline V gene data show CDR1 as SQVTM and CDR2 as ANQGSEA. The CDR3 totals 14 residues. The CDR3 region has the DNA TGCAGCGTTGAAGGGCAGGGTACCCCCAATGAGCAGTTCTTC. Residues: CSVEGQGTPNEQFF.

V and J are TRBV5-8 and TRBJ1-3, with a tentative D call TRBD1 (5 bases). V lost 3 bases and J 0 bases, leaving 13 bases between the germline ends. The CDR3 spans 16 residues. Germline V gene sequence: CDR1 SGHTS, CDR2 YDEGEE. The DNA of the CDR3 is TGTGCCAGCAGCTCGGACGGACACAGCTCTGGAAACACCATATATTTT. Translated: CASSSDGHSSGNTIYF. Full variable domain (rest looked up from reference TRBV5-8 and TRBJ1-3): EAGVTQSPTHLIKTRGQQATLRCSPISGHTSVYWYQQALGLGLQFLLWYDEGEERNRGNFPPRFSGRQFPNYSSELNVNALELEDSALYLCASSSDGHSSGNTIYFGEGSWLTVV.

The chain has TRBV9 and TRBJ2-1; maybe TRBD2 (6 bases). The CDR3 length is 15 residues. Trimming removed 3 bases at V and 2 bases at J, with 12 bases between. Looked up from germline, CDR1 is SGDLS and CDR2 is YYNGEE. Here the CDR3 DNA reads TGTGCCAGCAGCGCCCGACTAGAGGCCTACAATGAGCAGTTCTTC. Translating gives CASSARLEAYNEQFF. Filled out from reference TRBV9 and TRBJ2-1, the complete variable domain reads DSGVTQTPKHLITATGQRVTLRCSPRSGDLSVYWYQQSLDQGLQFLIQYYNGEERAKGNILERFSAQQFPDLHSELNLSSLELGDSALYFCASSARLEAYNEQFFGPGTRLTVL.

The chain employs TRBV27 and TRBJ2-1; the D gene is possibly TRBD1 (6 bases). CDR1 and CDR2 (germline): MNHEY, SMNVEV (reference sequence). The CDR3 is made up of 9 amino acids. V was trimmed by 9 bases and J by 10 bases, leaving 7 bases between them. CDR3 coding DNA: TGTGCCAGTGGACAGGAGCAGTTCTTC. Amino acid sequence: CASGQEQFF.

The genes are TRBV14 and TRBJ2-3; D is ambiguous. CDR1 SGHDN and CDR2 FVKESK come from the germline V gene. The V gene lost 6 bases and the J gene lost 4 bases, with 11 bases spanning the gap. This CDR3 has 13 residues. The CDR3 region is CASSPILSDTQYF. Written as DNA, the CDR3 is TGTGCCAGCAGTCCTATACTCTCAGATACGCAGTATTTT.

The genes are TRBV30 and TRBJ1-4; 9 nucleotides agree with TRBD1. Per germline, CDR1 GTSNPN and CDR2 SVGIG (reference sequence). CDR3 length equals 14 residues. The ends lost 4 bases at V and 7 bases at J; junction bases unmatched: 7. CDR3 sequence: CAWNSGQGVEKLFF. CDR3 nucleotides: TGTGCCTGGAACTCGGGACAGGGTGTTGAAAAACTGTTTTTT.

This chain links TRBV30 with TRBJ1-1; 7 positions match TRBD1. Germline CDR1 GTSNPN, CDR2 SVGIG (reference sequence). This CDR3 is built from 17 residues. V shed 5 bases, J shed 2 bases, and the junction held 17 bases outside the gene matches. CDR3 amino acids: CAWPIDSEDRLNTEAFF. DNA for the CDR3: TGTGCCTGGCCGATAGACAGCGAGGACAGGCTTAACACTGAAGCTTTCTTT.

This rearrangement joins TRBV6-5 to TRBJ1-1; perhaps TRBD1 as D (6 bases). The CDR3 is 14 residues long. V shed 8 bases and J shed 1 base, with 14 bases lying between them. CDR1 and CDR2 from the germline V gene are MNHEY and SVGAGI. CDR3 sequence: CASGTGSANTEAFF. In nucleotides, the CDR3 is TGTGCCAGCGGTACAGGGTCAGCGAACACTGAAGCTTTCTTT.

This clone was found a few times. The CDR3 loop reads CASRTPGGGYTF. The CDR3 DNA is TGTGCCAGCAGGACGCCAGGGGGTGGCTACACCTTC. This chain uses TRBV7-6 with TRBJ1-2; 7 nucleotides align to TRBD1. V was clipped by 6 bases and J by 7 bases; unmatched bases: 5. Per the germline V gene, CDR1 is SGHVS and CDR2 is FNYEAQ. The CDR3 sequence is 12 residues long.

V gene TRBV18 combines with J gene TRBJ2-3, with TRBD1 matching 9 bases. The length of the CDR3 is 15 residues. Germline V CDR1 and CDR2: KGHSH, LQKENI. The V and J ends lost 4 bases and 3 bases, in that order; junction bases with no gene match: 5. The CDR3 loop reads CASSLDRGWTDTQYF. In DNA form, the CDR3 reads TGTGCCAGCTCACTTGACAGGGGGTGGACAGATACGCAGTATTTT.

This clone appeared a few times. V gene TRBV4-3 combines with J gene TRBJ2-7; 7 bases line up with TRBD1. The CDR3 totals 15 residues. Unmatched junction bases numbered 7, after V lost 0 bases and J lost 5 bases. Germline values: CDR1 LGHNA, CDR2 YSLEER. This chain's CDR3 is CASSQESGGLNEQYF. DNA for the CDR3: TGCGCCAGCAGCCAAGAGTCAGGGGGTCTCAACGAGCAGTACTTC.

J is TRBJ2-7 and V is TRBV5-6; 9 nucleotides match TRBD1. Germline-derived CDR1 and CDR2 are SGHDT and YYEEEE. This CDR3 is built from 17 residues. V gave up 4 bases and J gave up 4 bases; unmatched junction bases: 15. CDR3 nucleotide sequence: TGTGCCAGCAGCACAGTCGGGACAGGGTTTGGGGGTTACGAGCAGTACTTC. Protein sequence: CASSTVGTGFGGYEQYF. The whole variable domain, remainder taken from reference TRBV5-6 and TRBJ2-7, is DAGVTQSPTHLIKTRGQQVTLRCSPKSGHDTVSWYQQALGQGPQFIFQYYEEEERQRGNFPDRFSGHQFPNYSSELNVNALLLGDSALYLCASSTVGTGFGGYEQYFGPGTRLTVT.

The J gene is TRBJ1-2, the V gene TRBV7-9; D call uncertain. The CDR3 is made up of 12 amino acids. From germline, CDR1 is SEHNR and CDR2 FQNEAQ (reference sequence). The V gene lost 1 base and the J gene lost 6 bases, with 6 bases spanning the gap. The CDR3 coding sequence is TGTGCCAGCAGCTTAGGTGCAGATGGCTACACCTTC. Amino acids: CASSLGADGYTF.

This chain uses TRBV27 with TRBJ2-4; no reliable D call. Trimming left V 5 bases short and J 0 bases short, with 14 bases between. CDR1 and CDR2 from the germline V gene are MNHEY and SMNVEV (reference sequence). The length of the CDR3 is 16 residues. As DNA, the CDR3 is TGTGCCAGCAGTGCTCGACTGACGCTAGCCAAAAACATTCAGTACTTC. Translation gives CASSARLTLAKNIQYF.

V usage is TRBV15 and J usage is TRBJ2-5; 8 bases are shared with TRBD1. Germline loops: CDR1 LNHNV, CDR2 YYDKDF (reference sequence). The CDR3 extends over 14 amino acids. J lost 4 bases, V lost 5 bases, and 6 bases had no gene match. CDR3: CATSSRTGTETQYF. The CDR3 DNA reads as TGTGCCACCAGCTCCCGGACAGGGACAGAGACCCAGTACTTC.

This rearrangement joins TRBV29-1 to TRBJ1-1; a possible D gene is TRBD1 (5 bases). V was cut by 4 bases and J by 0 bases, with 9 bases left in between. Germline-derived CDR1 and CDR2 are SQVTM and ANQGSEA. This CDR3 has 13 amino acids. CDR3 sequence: CSVGATVNTEAFF. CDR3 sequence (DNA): TGCAGCGTTGGGGCGACAGTGAACACTGAAGCTTTCTTT.

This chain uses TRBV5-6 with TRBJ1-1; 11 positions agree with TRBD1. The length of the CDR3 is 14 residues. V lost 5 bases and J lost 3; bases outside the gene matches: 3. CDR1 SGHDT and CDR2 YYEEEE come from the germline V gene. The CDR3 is CASSQGQGDTEAFF. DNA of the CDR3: TGTGCCAGCAGTCAGGGACAGGGGGACACTGAAGCTTTCTTT. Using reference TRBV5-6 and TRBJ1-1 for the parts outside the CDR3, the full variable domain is DAGVTQSPTHLIKTRGQQVTLRCSPKSGHDTVSWYQQALGQGPQFIFQYYEEEERQRGNFPDRFSGHQFPNYSSELNVNALLLGDSALYLCASSQGQGDTEAFFGQGTRLTVV.

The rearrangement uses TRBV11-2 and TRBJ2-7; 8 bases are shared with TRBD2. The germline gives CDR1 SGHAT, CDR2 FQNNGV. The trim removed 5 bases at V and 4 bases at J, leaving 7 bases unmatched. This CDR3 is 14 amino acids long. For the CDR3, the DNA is TGTGCCAGCAGCCAAGCGGGGGAGAGGTACGAGCAGTACTTC. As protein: CASSQAGERYEQYF.

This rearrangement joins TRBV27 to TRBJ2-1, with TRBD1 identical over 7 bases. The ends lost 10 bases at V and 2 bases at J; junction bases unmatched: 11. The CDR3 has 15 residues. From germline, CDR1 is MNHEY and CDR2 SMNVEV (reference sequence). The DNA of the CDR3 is TGTGCCACCAAACCGGACAGGACCCCCTACAATGAGCAGTTCTTC. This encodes CATKPDRTPYNEQFF.

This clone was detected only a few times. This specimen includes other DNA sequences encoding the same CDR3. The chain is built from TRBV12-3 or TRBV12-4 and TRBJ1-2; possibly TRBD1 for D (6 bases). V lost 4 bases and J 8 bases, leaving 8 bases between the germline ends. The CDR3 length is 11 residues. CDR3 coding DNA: TGTGCCAGCAGTTCCAGGGGCGGCTACACCTTC. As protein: CASSSRGGYTF.